This TCR beta chain was sequenced in a study of cytomegalovirus exposure and HLA in healthy donors. General study results and limits: TCR beta V segments were, for the most part, productive about 87% or about 30% of the time in an earlier analysis.

Trimming shortened V by 1 base and J by 2 bases, and 13 bases separated the two germline ends. Germline loops: CDR1 LGHNA, CDR2 YSLEER. The length of the CDR3 is 16 residues. PCR used 60 Vbeta primers and 13 Jbeta primers. TCRdb keeps only in-frame clones here, not all; method: immunoSEQ multiplex PCR. The sample carries roughly 67,000 clones, roughly 80% recorded once. This clone has just a few counts. Its antigen is undetermined. This TCR was sampled from a woman under 40 in good health and CMV-seronegative. The sample comprised PBMCs. The rearrangement uses TRBV4-3 and TRBJ2-3; D ambiguous. The CDR3 region is CASSQGSTPSTDTQYF. CDR3 in DNA: TGCGCCAGCAGCCAAGGGTCTACGCCCTCCACAGATACGCAGTATTTT.